This TCR beta chain was recovered during a study of technical replicates of blood from several donors. Only in-frame clones appear in the TCRdb table, and some are missing; sequencing was by immunoSEQ multiplex PCR. Altogether approximately 92,000 clones are present, approximately 95% being singletons, with the ten largest covering around 0.21%. This clone was recorded only once. Trimming left V 0 bases short and J 8 bases short, with 12 bases between. CDR1 is SGHRS, CDR2 YFSETQ, per germline. CDR3 length: 14 residues. The clonotype was recovered from a human donor in good health. The chain employs TRBV5-1 and TRBJ2-1, with D hard to call. Material for sequencing was T cells isolated from PBMCs. CDR3 amino acids: CASSLDVQPDEQFF. Here the CDR3 DNA reads TGCGCCAGCAGCTTGGACGTACAACCAGATGAGCAGTTCTTC.